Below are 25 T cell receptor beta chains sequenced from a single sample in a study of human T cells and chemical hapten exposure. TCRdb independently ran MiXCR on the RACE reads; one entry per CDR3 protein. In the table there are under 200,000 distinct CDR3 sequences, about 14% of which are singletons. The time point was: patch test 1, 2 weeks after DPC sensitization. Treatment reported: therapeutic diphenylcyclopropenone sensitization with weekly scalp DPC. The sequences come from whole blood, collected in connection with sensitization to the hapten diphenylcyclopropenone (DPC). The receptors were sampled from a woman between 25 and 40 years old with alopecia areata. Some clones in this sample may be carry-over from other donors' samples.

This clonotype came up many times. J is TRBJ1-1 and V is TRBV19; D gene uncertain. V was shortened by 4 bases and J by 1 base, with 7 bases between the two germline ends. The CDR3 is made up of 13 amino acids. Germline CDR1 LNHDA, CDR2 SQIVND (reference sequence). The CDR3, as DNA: TGTGCCAGTAGTACGGGCGGGAACACTGAAGCTTTCTTT. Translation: CASSTGGNTEAFF.

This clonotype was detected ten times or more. CDR3 protein: CASSYGGSRSPGELFF. CDR3 coding DNA: TGTGCCAGCAGTTACGGTGGCTCTAGATCTCCCGGGGAGCTGTTTTTT. The genes are TRBV6-2 or TRBV6-3 and TRBJ2-2; no clear D. This CDR3 has 16 residues. V was clipped by 2 bases and J by 6 bases, with 16 bases between them. Germline CDR1 is MNHEY and CDR2 is SVGEGT.

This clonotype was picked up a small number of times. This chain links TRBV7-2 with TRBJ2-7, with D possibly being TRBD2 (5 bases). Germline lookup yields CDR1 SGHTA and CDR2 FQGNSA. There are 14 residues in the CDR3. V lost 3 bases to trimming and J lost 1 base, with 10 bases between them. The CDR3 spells CASSFGGRSYEQYF. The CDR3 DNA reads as TGTGCCAGCAGCTTTGGAGGACGGTCCTACGAGCAGTACTTC.

The CDR3 loop reads CASSITGGALGNEQFF. The CDR3 nucleotides are TGTGCCAGCAGCATCACCGGGGGGGCCCTCGGCAATGAGCAGTTCTTC. The chain couples TRBV11-3 to TRBJ2-1; 8 positions match TRBD2. The V segment lost 5 bases and the J segment 6 bases; nucleotides outside the gene matches: 12. Germline V gene lookup returns CDR1 SGHNT and CDR2 YENEEA. The CDR3 extends over 16 amino acids.

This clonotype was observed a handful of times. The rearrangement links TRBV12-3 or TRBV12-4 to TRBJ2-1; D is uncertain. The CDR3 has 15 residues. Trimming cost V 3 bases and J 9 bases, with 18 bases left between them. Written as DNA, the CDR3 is TGTGCCAGCAGTTTTGGACGGAAGGCGGTCAGTGAGCAGTTCTTC. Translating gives CASSFGRKAVSEQFF.

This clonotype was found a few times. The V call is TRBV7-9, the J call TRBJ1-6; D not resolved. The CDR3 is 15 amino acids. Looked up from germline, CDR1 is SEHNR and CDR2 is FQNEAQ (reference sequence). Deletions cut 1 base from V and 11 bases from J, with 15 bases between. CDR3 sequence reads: CASSLGGGLKAPLHF. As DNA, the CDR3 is TGTGCCAGCAGCTTAGGCGGAGGCCTGAAGGCACCCCTCCACTTT.

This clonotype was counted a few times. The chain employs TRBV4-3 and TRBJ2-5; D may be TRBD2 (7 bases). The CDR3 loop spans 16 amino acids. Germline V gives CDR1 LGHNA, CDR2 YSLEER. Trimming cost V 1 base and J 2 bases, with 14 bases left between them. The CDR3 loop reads CASSQVGGLAQETQYF. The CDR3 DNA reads TGCGCCAGCAGCCAAGTCGGGGGGCTCGCACAAGAGACCCAGTACTTC.

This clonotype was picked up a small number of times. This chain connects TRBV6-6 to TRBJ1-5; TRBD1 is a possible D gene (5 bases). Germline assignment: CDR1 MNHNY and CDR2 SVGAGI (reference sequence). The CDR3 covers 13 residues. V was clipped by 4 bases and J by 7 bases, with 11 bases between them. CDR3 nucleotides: TGTGCCAGCAGTTGGGGCGGAGGCCAGCCCCAGCATTTT. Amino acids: CASSWGGGQPQHF.

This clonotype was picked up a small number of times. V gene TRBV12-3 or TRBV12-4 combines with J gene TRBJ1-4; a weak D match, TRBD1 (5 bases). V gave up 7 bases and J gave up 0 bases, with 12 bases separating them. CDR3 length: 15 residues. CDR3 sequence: CASTWGDATNEKLFF. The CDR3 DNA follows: TGTGCCAGCACCTGGGGGGATGCAACTAATGAAAAACTGTTTTTT.

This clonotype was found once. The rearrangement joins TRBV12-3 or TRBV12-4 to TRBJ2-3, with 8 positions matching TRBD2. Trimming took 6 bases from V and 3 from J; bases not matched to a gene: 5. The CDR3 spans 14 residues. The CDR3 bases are TGTGCCAGCAGGATAGCGGGAAGTACAGATACGCAGTATTTT. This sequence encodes CASRIAGSTDTQYF.

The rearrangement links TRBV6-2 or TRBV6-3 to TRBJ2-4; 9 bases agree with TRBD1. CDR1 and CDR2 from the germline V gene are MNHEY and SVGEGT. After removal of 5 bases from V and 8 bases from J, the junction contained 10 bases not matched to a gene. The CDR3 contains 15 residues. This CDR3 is CASSRLGQGLDIQYF. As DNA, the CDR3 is TGTGCCAGCAGTCGCCTGGGACAGGGTTTGGACATTCAGTACTTC.

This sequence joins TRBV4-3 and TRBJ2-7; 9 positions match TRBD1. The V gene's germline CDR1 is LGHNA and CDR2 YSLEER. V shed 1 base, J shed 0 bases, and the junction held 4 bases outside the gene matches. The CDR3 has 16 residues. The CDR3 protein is CASSQGRTGVSYEQYF. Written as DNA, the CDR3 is TGCGCCAGCAGCCAAGGGCGGACAGGGGTCTCCTACGAGCAGTACTTC.

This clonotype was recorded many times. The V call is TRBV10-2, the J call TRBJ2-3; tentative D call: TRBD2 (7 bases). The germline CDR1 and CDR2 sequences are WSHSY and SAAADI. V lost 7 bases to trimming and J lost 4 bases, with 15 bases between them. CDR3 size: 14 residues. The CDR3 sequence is CASNRGGGPDTQYF. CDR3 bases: TGCGCCAGCAACCGAGGGGGGGGCCCAGATACGCAGTATTTT.

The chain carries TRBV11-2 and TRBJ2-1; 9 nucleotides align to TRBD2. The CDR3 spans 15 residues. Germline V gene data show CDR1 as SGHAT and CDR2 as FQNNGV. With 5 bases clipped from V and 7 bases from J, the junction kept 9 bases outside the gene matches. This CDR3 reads CASSTWTSESNEQFF. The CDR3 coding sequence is TGTGCCAGCAGCACCTGGACTAGCGAGTCTAATGAGCAGTTCTTC.

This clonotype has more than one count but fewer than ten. This CDR3 is CASSHTLEAYFNSPLHF. The CDR3 nucleotides read TGCGCCAGCAGCCATACATTAGAGGCCTACTTTAATTCACCCCTCCACTTT. The rearrangement joins TRBV4-3 to TRBJ1-6; D is unclear. The CDR3 consists of 17 residues. Trimming cost V 3 bases and J 6 bases, with 18 bases left between them. Per the germline V gene, CDR1 is LGHNA and CDR2 is YSLEER.

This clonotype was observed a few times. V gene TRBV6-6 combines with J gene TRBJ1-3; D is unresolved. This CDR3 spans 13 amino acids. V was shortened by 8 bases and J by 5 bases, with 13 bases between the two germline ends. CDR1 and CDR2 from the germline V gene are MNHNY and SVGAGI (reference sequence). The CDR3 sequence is CASEPGQRNTIYF. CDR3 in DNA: TGTGCCAGCGAGCCAGGCCAGCGAAACACCATATATTTT.

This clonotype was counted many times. For the CDR3, the DNA is TGTGCCAGCAGCGCCCAGGGGACCCAGTACTTC. The encoded protein is CASSAQGTQYF. The rearrangement joins TRBV6-5 to TRBJ2-5; TRBD1 is a possible D gene (5 bases). CDR3 length: 11 residues. Trimming pared 6 bases from V and 7 bases from J, leaving 9 bases between. The germline V gene has CDR1 MNHEY and CDR2 SVGAGI.

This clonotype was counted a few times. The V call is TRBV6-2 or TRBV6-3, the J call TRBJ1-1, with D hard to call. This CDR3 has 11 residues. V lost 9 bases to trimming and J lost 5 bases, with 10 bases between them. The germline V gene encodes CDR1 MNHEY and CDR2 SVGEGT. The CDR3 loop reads CASRVGTEAFF. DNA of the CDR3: TGTGCCAGTCGAGTGGGGACTGAAGCTTTCTTT.

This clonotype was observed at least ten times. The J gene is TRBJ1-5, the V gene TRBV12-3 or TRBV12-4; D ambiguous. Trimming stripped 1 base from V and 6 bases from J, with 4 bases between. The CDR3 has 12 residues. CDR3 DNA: TGTGCCAGCAGTTTAGGAAGTCAGCCCCAGCATTTT. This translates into CASSLGSQPQHF.

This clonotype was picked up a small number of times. DNA of the CDR3: TGTGCCAGCAGTTTCAACAGGAACTATGGCTACACCTTC. It is translated as CASSFNRNYGYTF. The chain carries TRBV27 and TRBJ1-2; TRBD1 is a possible D gene (5 bases). V gave up 3 bases and J gave up 2 bases, with 7 bases separating them. The germline gives CDR1 MNHEY, CDR2 SMNVEV (reference sequence). There are 13 residues in the CDR3.

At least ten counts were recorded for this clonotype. The CDR3 nucleotides are TGCGCCAGCAGCTTGGAGCAGGGTGGCCAGGCCCAGCATTTT. This encodes CASSLEQGGQAQHF. V gene TRBV5-1 combines with J gene TRBJ1-5; possibly TRBD1 for D (5 bases). Trimming stripped 0 bases from V and 11 bases from J, with 15 bases between. The germline V gene has CDR1 SGHRS and CDR2 YFSETQ. The CDR3 consists of 14 residues.

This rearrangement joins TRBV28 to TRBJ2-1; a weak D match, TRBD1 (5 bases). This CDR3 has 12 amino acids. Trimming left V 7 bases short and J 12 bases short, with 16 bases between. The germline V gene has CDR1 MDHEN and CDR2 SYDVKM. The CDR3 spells CASNLGVHRQFF. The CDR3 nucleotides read TGTGCCAGCAACTTAGGGGTCCACAGGCAGTTCTTC.

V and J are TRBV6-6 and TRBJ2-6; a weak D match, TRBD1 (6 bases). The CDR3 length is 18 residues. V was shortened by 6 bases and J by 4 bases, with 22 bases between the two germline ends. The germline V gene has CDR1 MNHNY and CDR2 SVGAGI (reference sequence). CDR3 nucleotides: TGTGCCAGCAGGGATAGGACAGACCAAAGGTCCGGGGCCAACGTCCTGACTTTC. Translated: CASRDRTDQRSGANVLTF.

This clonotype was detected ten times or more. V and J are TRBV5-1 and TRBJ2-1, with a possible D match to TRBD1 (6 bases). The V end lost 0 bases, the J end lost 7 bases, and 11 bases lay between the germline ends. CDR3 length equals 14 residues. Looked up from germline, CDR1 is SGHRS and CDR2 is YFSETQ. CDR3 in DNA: TGCGCCAGCAGCTTGGCAGGGGCGATTAATGAGCAGTTCTTC. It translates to CASSLAGAINEQFF. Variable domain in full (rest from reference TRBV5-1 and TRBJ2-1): KAGVTQTPRYLIKTRGQQVTLSCSPISGHRSVSWYQQTPGQGLQFLFEYFSETQRNKGNFPGRFSGRQFSNSRSEMNVSTLELGDSALYLCASSLAGAINEQFFGPGTRLTVL.

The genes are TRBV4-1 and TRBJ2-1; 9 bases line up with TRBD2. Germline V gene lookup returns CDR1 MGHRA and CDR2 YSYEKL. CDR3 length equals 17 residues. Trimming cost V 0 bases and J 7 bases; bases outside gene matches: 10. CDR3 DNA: TGCGCCAGCAGCCAAGAGCTAGCGGGAACCTACGGGAATGAGCAGTTCTTC. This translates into CASSQELAGTYGNEQFF.